This TCR beta chain appears in the sequencing data of a study of blood T cell repertoires in COVID-19. Overall study: The United States, Italy and Spain provided the acute and convalescent COVID-19 samples.

Libraries were prepared by immunoSEQ multiplex PCR; TCRdb keeps only in-frame clonotypes and omits some of them. The table records 220,000 or so clones, around three quarters of them present only once. The source of this sequence is a woman in her 70s with acute or convalescent COVID-19. Sequenced sample: peripheral blood.

CDR3: CASSPQGYYGYTF. The DNA of the CDR3 is TGTGCCAGCAGTCCACAGGGGTACTATGGCTACACCTTC. V gene TRBV11-2 combines with J gene TRBJ1-2; 7 bases are a match to TRBD1. Unmatched junction bases numbered 4, after V lost 6 bases and J lost 3 bases. There are 13 residues in the CDR3. Germline V gene data show CDR1 as SGHAT and CDR2 as FQNNGV.